This passage covers 2 T cell receptor beta chains from one sample sequenced in a study of PD-L1 blockade in urothelial cancer. Some clones are missing from TCRdb's copy, which holds only in-frame ones; the method was immunoSEQ multiplex PCR. This sample has just over 20,000 clones, with about 90% found just once. This specimen consisted of PBMCs, obtained around atezolizumab (anti-PD-L1) treatment. All receptors derive from a woman aged 60 to 75 with urothelial cancer.

Only one count was recorded for this clone. The likely explanation is a read error, given a far larger clone one base away. The J gene is TRBJ2-1, the V gene TRBV5-6, with D perhaps matching TRBD1 (6 bases). V was shortened by 1 base and J by 8 bases, with 16 bases between the two germline ends. The germline V gene encodes CDR1 SGHDT and CDR2 YYEEEE. This CDR3 spans 15 amino acids. The CDR3 here is CASSLIGQINDEQFF. The CDR3 coding sequence is TGTGCCAGCAGCTTGATCGGACAGATTAACGATGAGCAGTTCTTC.

V usage is TRBV7-9 and J usage is TRBJ2-3; possibly TRBD1 for D (5 bases). CDR1 is SEHNR, CDR2 FQNEAQ, per germline (reference sequence). The V end lost 1 base, the J end lost 0 bases, and 8 bases lay between the germline ends. The CDR3 contains 15 residues. The CDR3 DNA reads as TGTGCCAGCAGCTTAGTGGCAGGGAGCACAGATACGCAGTATTTT. It translates to CASSLVAGSTDTQYF.